Listed here are 22 T cell receptor beta chains from one sample, sequenced in a study of blood T cell repertoires in COVID-19. Generated by immunoSEQ multiplex PCR, the TCRdb table keeps only in-frame clones and is missing some. Of about 81,000 clones listed, roughly 90% are singletons. Material for sequencing was peripheral blood. The receptors derive from a man aged 70-80 years with acute or convalescent COVID-19.

This clone has more than one count but fewer than ten. The CDR3 DNA is TGCGCCAGCAGCCAGGATGGACAGGGAAAAAATCAGCCCCAGCATTTT. This gives the protein CASSQDGQGKNQPQHF. J is TRBJ1-5 and V is TRBV4-1; 8 nucleotides agree with TRBD1. Losses at the gene ends were 3 bases for V and 4 bases for J; bases not matched to a gene: 8. The CDR3 covers 16 residues. Germline V CDR1 and CDR2: MGHRA, YSYEKL.

This clone was detected once. The V call is TRBV7-9, the J call TRBJ2-3; 8 bases agree with TRBD2. The CDR3 length is 15 residues. J was trimmed by 2 bases and V by 1 base; bases with no gene match: 2. Germline V CDR1 and CDR2: SEHNR, FQNEAQ (reference sequence). CDR3 sequence: CASSLEAGVTDTQYF. CDR3 coding DNA: TGTGCCAGCAGCTTAGAAGCGGGGGTCACAGATACGCAGTATTTT.

The rearrangement joins TRBV28 to TRBJ1-4; D is perhaps TRBD1 (5 bases). Trimming removed 4 bases from V and 7 bases from J, with 13 bases in between. CDR3 length: 14 amino acids. From germline, CDR1 is MDHEN and CDR2 SYDVKM. Here the CDR3 DNA reads TGTGCCAGCAGTTCAACGGGGGTGGGTGAAAAACTGTTTTTT. Amino acid sequence: CASSSTGVGEKLFF.

This clone was found once. The chain recombines TRBV6-1 with TRBJ2-7; perhaps TRBD2 as D (6 bases). The V gene lost 1 base and the J gene lost 8 bases, with 18 bases spanning the gap. Germline V gene lookup returns CDR1 MNHNS and CDR2 SASEGT. The CDR3 consists of 15 residues. As DNA, the CDR3 is TGTGCCAGCAGTGAAGTGGGACTGCCCGACGGGAAGCAGTACTTC. Translating it yields CASSEVGLPDGKQYF.

J is TRBJ1-3 and V is TRBV6-2 or TRBV6-3; 8 bases line up with TRBD1. This CDR3 has 14 residues. The V gene end was trimmed by 6 bases and the J gene end by 2 bases; junction bases not matched to a gene: 3. Germline assignment: CDR1 MNHEY and CDR2 SVGEGT. The CDR3 DNA is TGTGCCAGCAGCGGACAGGGAGCTGGAAACACCATATATTTT. Its protein product is CASSGQGAGNTIYF.

This clone was detected a few times. The J gene is TRBJ1-2, the V gene TRBV5-1; D is unclear. V gave up 3 bases and J gave up 5 bases, with 11 bases separating them. CDR1 SGHRS and CDR2 YFSETQ come from the germline V gene. The CDR3 has 13 residues. The CDR3 DNA reads TGCGCCAGCAGCTCAACAGATTTATATGGCTACACCTTC. Translating it yields CASSSTDLYGYTF.

The chain couples TRBV27 to TRBJ2-2; TRBD1 matches 11 bases. The CDR3 extends over 17 amino acids. The ends lost 5 bases at V and 0 bases at J; junction bases unmatched: 5. Looked up from germline, CDR1 is MNHEY and CDR2 is SMNVEV (reference sequence). The CDR3 here is CASSLGQGAANTGELFF. The DNA of the CDR3 is TGTGCCAGCAGTCTAGGACAGGGGGCTGCGAACACCGGGGAGCTGTTTTTT.

The rearrangement uses TRBV5-4 and TRBJ2-7; maybe TRBD1 (5 bases). V lost 4 bases and J 2 bases, leaving 16 bases between the germline ends. CDR1 is SGHNT, CDR2 YYREEE, per germline (reference sequence). The CDR3 covers 15 residues. CDR3 protein: CASSQDSQIAYEQYF. CDR3 DNA: TGTGCCAGCAGCCAAGACAGCCAAATAGCCTACGAGCAGTACTTC.

The chain recombines TRBV4-2 with TRBJ1-2; 11 bases fit TRBD1. Germline lookup yields CDR1 LGHNA and CDR2 YNFKEQ. There are 17 residues in the CDR3. The V and J ends lost 0 bases and 4 bases, in that order; junction bases with no gene match: 7. Written as DNA, the CDR3 is TGTGCCAGCAGCCAAGAGATACGGACAGGGGGCCTCTATGGCTACACCTTC. It specifies CASSQEIRTGGLYGYTF.

In DNA, the CDR3 is TGTGCCAGTGCTATGAACACTGAAGCTTTCTTT. Protein product: CASAMNTEAFF. This chain links TRBV28 with TRBJ1-1; D uncertain. The V end was cut by 9 bases, the J end by 0 bases, with 5 bases between. The CDR3 spans 11 residues. Germline V gene sequence: CDR1 MDHEN, CDR2 SYDVKM.

V is TRBV27 and J is TRBJ2-7; D perhaps matches TRBD2 (6 bases). The CDR3 extends over 15 amino acids. Trimming pared 3 bases from V and 5 bases from J, leaving 17 bases between. The V gene's germline CDR1 is MNHEY and CDR2 SMNVEV (reference sequence). CDR3 in DNA: TGTGCCAGCAGTTTTCGAGTCGGGGGAGGCCACGAGCAGTACTTC. This gives the protein CASSFRVGGGHEQYF.

CDR3 loop: CASTIKRGTDTQYF. DNA for the CDR3: TGTGCCAGCACCATTAAGCGGGGCACAGATACGCAGTATTTT. The chain carries TRBV28 and TRBJ2-3; TRBD2 is a possible D gene (6 bases). The CDR3 is made up of 14 amino acids. Germline V gives CDR1 MDHEN, CDR2 SYDVKM. The V end was cut by 7 bases, the J end by 1 base, with 12 bases between.

This clone was detected once. The chain couples TRBV5-1 to TRBJ2-5; 7 nucleotides agree with TRBD2. CDR3 length equals 15 residues. Germline CDR1 and CDR2: SGHRS and YFSETQ. The V gene end was trimmed by 7 bases and the J gene end by 9 bases; junction bases not matched to a gene: 18. CDR3 DNA: TGCGCCAGCTCCGGGGGGACCCAAAAGGTCTTGGCCCAGTACTTC. Its protein product is CASSGGTQKVLAQYF.

The chain couples TRBV5-8 to TRBJ1-1; tentative D call: TRBD1 (6 bases). Trimming pared 3 bases from V and 8 bases from J, leaving 11 bases between. CDR1 is SGHTS, CDR2 YDEGEE, per germline. CDR3 length equals 12 residues. CDR3 bases: TGTGCCAGCAGCTACGAGGACAGAGAAGCTTTCTTT. The encoded protein is CASSYEDREAFF.

The chain carries TRBV3-1 (or the pseudogene TRBV3-2) and TRBJ2-7, with D tentatively TRBD1 (6 bases). With 3 bases removed from V and 5 bases from J, the gap between germline ends came to 17 bases. Germline V gives CDR1 LGHDT, CDR2 YNNKEL (reference sequence). This CDR3 is built from 15 residues. The CDR3 reads CASSQSSSQGNEQYF. CDR3 DNA: TGTGCCAGCAGCCAGAGCAGCTCACAGGGAAACGAGCAGTACTTC.

The gene calls are TRBV11-2 and TRBJ2-7, with D hard to call. CDR1 and CDR2 (germline): SGHAT, FQNNGV. V was cut by 3 bases and J by 4 bases, with 7 bases left in between. The CDR3 has 12 amino acids. The CDR3 here is CASSLAQYEQYF. The CDR3 region has the DNA TGTGCCAGCAGCTTGGCCCAGTACGAGCAGTACTTC.

This chain connects TRBV5-4 to TRBJ2-3; TRBD2 aligns across 10 bases. The trim removed 2 bases at V and 6 bases at J, leaving 9 bases unmatched. The CDR3 runs to 16 residues. The V gene's germline CDR1 is SGHNT and CDR2 YYREEE (reference sequence). The CDR3 sequence is CASSFRLAGSMDTQYF. For the CDR3, the DNA is TGTGCCAGCAGCTTTAGACTAGCGGGTTCGATGGATACGCAGTATTTT.

This chain links TRBV5-4 with TRBJ2-1; D might be TRBD1 (5 bases). This CDR3 has 16 residues. Germline values: CDR1 SGHNT, CDR2 YYREEE (reference sequence). Trimming cost V 6 bases and J 0 bases, with 16 bases left between them. The CDR3 nucleotides read TGTGCCAGCACCCCTGCTGGGGCTAGCTCCTACAATGAGCAGTTCTTC. Its protein is CASTPAGASSYNEQFF.

This chain connects TRBV28 to TRBJ2-1; D uncertain. This CDR3 region has 14 residues. Trimming stripped 6 bases from V and 0 bases from J, with 9 bases between. Germline CDR1 is MDHEN and CDR2 is SYDVKM. The CDR3 is CASRQQLSYNEQFF. The CDR3 coding sequence is TGTGCCAGCAGACAACAGCTCTCCTACAATGAGCAGTTCTTC.

V and J are TRBV21-1 and TRBJ1-5; TRBD1, the table's D call, was not compared with the DNA. TRBV21-1 is reported as a pseudogene. This CDR3 region has 14 residues. The CDR3 here is CASSSQVDNQPQHF. The CDR3 DNA follows: TGTGCCAGCAGCAGTCAGGTTGACAATCAGCCCCAGCATTTT.

The chain combines TRBV5-6 with TRBJ2-5, with TRBD2 matching over 10 bases. The CDR3 consists of 14 residues. Trimming removed 4 bases from V and 5 bases from J; junction bases left unmatched: 5. From germline, CDR1 is SGHDT and CDR2 YYEEEE. The CDR3 is CASSELAGYETQYF. CDR3 sequence (DNA): TGTGCCAGCAGCGAACTAGCGGGATATGAGACCCAGTACTTC.

This sequence joins TRBV24-1 and TRBJ1-2; 9 bases map to TRBD1. This CDR3 has 14 residues. V lost 5 bases, J lost 7 bases, and 7 bases stayed unmatched. Germline values: CDR1 KGHDR, CDR2 SFDVKD. The CDR3: CATSARGQGFGYTF. CDR3 sequence (DNA): TGTGCCACCAGTGCCCGGGGACAGGGCTTTGGCTACACCTTC.